A selection of T cell receptor beta chains follows, all from one sample in a study of T-cell reconstitution after alpha-beta-depleted transplantation in children. TCRdb processed the PCR reads anew with MiXCR; each CDR3 protein has one entry. The table has roughly 70,000 distinct CDR3 sequences, 4.9% seen once. Specimen: PBMCs, mostly from graft donor cells, collected 180 days after TCRalphabeta/CD19-depleted stem cell transplant. The source is a boy in the first two years of life who had a stem cell transplant for acute myeloid leukemia, so the T cells may come from the graft donor. Each CDR3 is given with its conserved first and last residue. D genes are given only for firm matches. The size entry is marked missing in some rows and otherwise reads once, few, many or a size class.

TRBD1 TRBJ1-6 TRBV29-1 many CSVRDRENSPLHF TGCAGCGTCCGGGACAGGGAGAATTCACCCCTCCACTTT
NA TRBJ1-1 TRBV27 many CASSLVGGTEAFF TGTGCCAGCAGTTTAGTAGGGGGCACTGAAGCTTTCTTT
TRBD1 TRBJ1-1 TRBV20-1 many CSARRGRKDRTEAFF TGCAGTGCCCGGAGGGGGAGAAAGGACAGGACTGAAGCTTTCTTT
NA TRBJ1-1 TRBV2 many CASSDEGRGTEAFF TGTGCCAGCAGTGACGAGGGACGAGGCACTGAAGCTTTCTTT
NA TRBJ2-7 TRBV12-3/TRBV12-4 many CASSLVDYEQYF TGTGCCAGCAGTTTAGTAGACTACGAGCAGTACTTC
NA TRBJ2-3 TRBV15 many CATSRDRRDTDTQYF TGTGCCACCAGCAGAGATAGGAGGGACACAGATACGCAGTATTTT
TRBD1 TRBJ1-2 TRBV5-1 NA CASSFRQGESDGHTF TGCGCCAGCAGCTTTCGACAGGGGGAAAGCGATGGCCACACCTTC
NA TRBJ1-1 TRBV5-4 NA CAISLFAFRRGTLNTEAFF TGTGCCATCAGCTTGTTTGCCTTTCGACGGGGAACGTTGAACACTGAAGCTTTCTTT
TRBD2 TRBJ2-5 TRBV5-3 NA CAMGLATSGGETQYF TGTGCCATGGGCTTGGCGACTAGCGGGGGAGAGACCCAGTACTTC
TRBD1 TRBJ2-3 TRBV2 NA CTFSLSALDRGRTDTQYF TGTACCTTCAGTTTATCCGCGTTGGACAGGGGTAGGACAGATACGCAGTATTTT
TRBD1 TRBJ1-1 TRBV12-3/TRBV12-4 many CASTPGQGANTEAFF TGTGCCAGCACCCCCGGACAGGGGGCGAACACTGAAGCTTTCTTT
TRBD1 TRBJ1-2 TRBV12-3/TRBV12-4 many CASSPRDRAGRDYGYTF TGTGCCAGCAGTCCCCGGGACAGGGCTGGGCGTGACTATGGCTACACCTTC
NA TRBJ1-1 TRBV7-2 many CASSLGEGTGGTFF TGTGCCAGCAGCTTAGGAGAGGGGACTGGCGGGACTTTCTTT
NA TRBJ2-5 TRBV3-1 many CASSQDRRVGETQYF TGTGCCAGCAGCCAAGATCGCCGGGTCGGGGAGACCCAGTACTTC